This T cell receptor beta chain stems from a study of beta chain features in type 1 diabetes. The junction had 1 base not matched to a gene; V was cut back by 0 bases and J by 4 bases. Per the germline V gene, CDR1 is SEHNR and CDR2 is FQNEAQ (reference sequence). The CDR3 is made up of 14 amino acids. Reverse transcribing all isolated RNA meant expressed TCRB transcripts were sequenced. Sequencing was performed with immunoSEQ multiplex PCR; in TCRdb, only in-frame clones are kept and a portion is missing. The top ten clones hold 4% of a sample with 200,000 to 300,000 clones, about 30% of them seen once.

This sequence was found in a young man in good health. The V call is TRBV7-9, the J call TRBJ2-5; 8 nucleotides agree with TRBD1. Sequencing used central memory CD4+ T cells from blood. CDR3 region: CASSLADRVETQYF. The CDR3 coding sequence is TGTGCCAGCAGCTTAGCGGACAGGGTAGAGACCCAGTACTTC.